This record looks at one TCR beta chain sequence and its context. The count of this clone is one. The specificity of this receptor is unknown. There are no base qualities to consult, and no much larger clone falls within one base. For CDR1 and CDR2, the germline V gene (reference sequence) lists MNHEY and SMNVEV. After removal of 6 bases from V and 0 bases from J, the junction retains 2 bases not matched to a gene. The CDR3, from cysteine to phenylalanine, totals 14 residues. Only the CDR3 DNA stays, 42 bases, in frame from base 1. This entry belongs to a study of T cell responses to AZD1222 COVID-19 vaccine (dated by TCRdb to the early 2020s). Regarding the research as a whole: AZD1222 recipients whose second dose came at about 4 weeks and those whose second dose came at about 12 weeks were combined into one group, since spike-specific TCR depth and breadth did not differ between the two schedules. TCR sequencing was performed for approximately 240 trial participants, of whom around 200 were given two doses of AZD1222 and roughly 25 were given two doses of MenACWY control vaccine. Trial participants were enrolled by age into subgroups of 18-55, 56-69 and 70-plus years, and about 150, 27 and 61 TCR-sequenced participants, respectively, were included in these subgroups. General study outcomes and caveats: The vaccine-associated CD4 TCRs covered the entire spike protein, and the dominant responses fell in regions 160-218 and 743-854. A significant rise in spike-specific TCR breadth and depth was observed after two AZD1222 doses relative to day 0 and relative to MenACWY recipients. Most participants were white British and females outnumbered males, and the authors suggested that clonal diversity may have been underestimated. Because no day 14 peak-response samples were available, the repertoires could be characterized only after the peak T cell response. Epitopes outside the regions mutated in the B.1.351 and B.1.1.7 variants were reportedly recognized by nearly half of the unique spike-specific TCRs. Conclusions about previously exposed vaccinees are limited because only six or seven AZD1222 recipients were SARS-CoV-2 seropositive at baseline. In the small 56-69-year group, the increase in depth fell short of significance, most likely because of low power.

The time point label, read with the paper, signifies: baseline before first vaccination. Vaccinee samples came from UK trials COV001 and COV002, including a single-blind randomized controlled phase 2/3 trial of AZD1222 (ChAdOx1 nCoV-19) in healthy adults. Trial participant PBMC samples were collected at day 0 and day 28 after the second dose for TCRbeta chain sequencing. The CDR3 regions of human TCRbeta chains were analyzed by immunosequencing. In the authors' own workflow: TCRs in the repertoires were compared against a reference library of SARS-CoV-2-specific TCRs that had been generated with the MIRA antigen-specificity platform. Breadth was defined as the fraction of unique TCRs that were SARS-CoV-2-associated. Depth was defined as the fraction of total T cells that were SARS-CoV-2-associated. Using the MIRA data, each spike-specific TCR was assigned both to the spike region to which the TCR was reactive and to a CD4 or CD8 class. Log10-transformed breadth and depth values were compared by one-way ANOVA with Sidak's multiple comparisons tests. This immuneACCESS table, as held by TCRdb, lists in-frame sequences with V and J called but not all clones. Of the missing ones, under half trace to an unresolved V gene in checked studies; the others have no known cause. V, J and clone size are taken as reported in that table, and D and trimming were inferred from the DNA itself. Within this sample are some 130,000 clones, with less than 95% of them counted one time only. In total, the top ten clones hold about 7% of the sample.

Sequences were derived from peripheral blood, sampled on day 0 of AZD1222 vaccination. In this chain, TRBV27 is recombined with TRBJ2-1, and 7 bases in between align with TRBD2. The TCR sequence derives from an adult in good health. The encoded CDR3 is CASRRGGSYNEQFF. The DNA reads TGTGCCAGCAGGCGCGGGGGCTCCTACAATGAGCAGTTCTTC.